This TCR beta chain was identified during a study of T cells in Graves' hyperthyroidism and ophthalmopathy. At least 3 on the Clinical Activity Score was recorded for ophthalmopathy patients, who also had NOSPECS grade at least 4 and duration under 3 months. The source material, RNA transcripts, was used to amplify TCR beta CDR3 regions. HTBI primers were employed in a first-round RT-PCR of the TCR CDR3. TCRdb re-analysed the multiplex PCR reads in MiXCR, keeping a single row per CDR3 protein. The sample yields a few hundred thousand distinct CDR3 sequences, approximately 15% seen once. This clonotype was found many times. The length of the CDR3 is 15 residues. The V gene end was trimmed by 0 bases and the J gene end by 6 bases; junction bases not matched to a gene: 3. From germline, CDR1 is SGDLS and CDR2 YYNGEE.

The TCR comes from an older woman with Graves' ophthalmopathy. The sample taken for sequencing was blood. The rearrangement links TRBV9 to TRBJ2-1, with TRBD1 matching 10 bases. The CDR3 loop reads CASSVGQGAGNEQFF. CDR3 bases: TGTGCCAGCAGCGTAGGACAGGGGGCAGGCAATGAGCAGTTCTTC. Drawing the rest from reference TRBV9 and TRBJ2-1, the complete variable domain is DSGVTQTPKHLITATGQRVTLRCSPRSGDLSVYWYQQSLDQGLQFLIQYYNGEERAKGNILERFSAQQFPDLHSELNLSSLELGDSALYFCASSVGQGAGNEQFFGPGTRLTVL.